The present T cell receptor beta chain was sequenced within a study of Ad26.COV2.S vaccination and SARS-CoV-2 variants. The study's findings and limits: Breadth of non-spike TCRs did not differ between vaccinees and placebo recipients.

Details on this clone: Its antigen is not known.

Described treatment: roughly 18 received Ad26.COV2.S at low or high dose, single or two shots; 5 received placebo; per-sample allocation not given. Sampling was performed 63 days after the first vaccine or placebo injection. The shot given was an Ad26 vector that makes Wuhan-strain SARS-CoV-2 spike. This table comes from immunoSEQ multiplex PCR, and its TCRdb copy is limited to in-frame clones, with some not included. This sample yields about 420,000 clones, of which more than 75% are seen a single time; roughly 4% belongs to the top ten. CDR3 length: 15 residues. V was clipped by 3 bases and J by 0 bases, with 9 bases between them. Germline CDR1 is SNHLY and CDR2 is FYNNEI.

This receptor was obtained from a person between 18 and 60 years old who received the Ad26.COV2.S COVID-19 vaccine or a placebo. The chain recombines TRBV2 with TRBJ1-5; no firm D call. This material consisted of peripheral blood, taken in a trial of Ad26.COV2.S vaccine versus placebo. The DNA for the CDR3 is TGTGCCAGCAGTGACCACCGTTATAGCAATCAGCCCCAGCATTTT. Residues: CASSDHRYSNQPQHF.